These 17 T cell receptor beta chains were sequenced from one sample in a study of CD8+ T cells in alopecia areata. RNA was isolated and reverse transcribed to cDNA, the sequencing template. Clones were read by immunoSEQ multiplex PCR, and TCRdb kept only the in-frame ones, dropping some. The table records fewer than 150,000 clones, around four fifths of them present only once. Treatment here: oral pan-JAK inhibitor, 5-10 mg twice daily. The sequencing here drew on CD8+ T cells sorted from blood, taken at week 4, from a patient treated with tofacitinib. The receptors here all came from a human donor with alopecia areata.

This chain links TRBV5-1 with TRBJ2-1; D gene unclear. Germline V gives CDR1 SGHRS, CDR2 YFSETQ. V gave up 4 bases and J gave up 3 bases, with 11 bases separating them. This CDR3 contains 14 residues. CDR3 residues: CASSDEWGYNEQFF. The CDR3 region has the DNA TGCGCCAGCAGCGATGAATGGGGCTACAATGAGCAGTTCTTC.

A few counts support this clone. The chain joins TRBV2 to TRBJ2-3; D may be TRBD1 or TRBD2 (5 bases each). The CDR3 loop spans 12 amino acids. Trimming cost V 11 bases and J 2 bases, with 11 bases left between them. The germline V gene encodes CDR1 SNHLY and CDR2 FYNNEI. In DNA form, the CDR3 reads TGTGCCGAGGGGCAGAACACAGATACGCAGTATTTT. It encodes CAEGQNTDTQYF.

V gene TRBV4-2 combines with J gene TRBJ2-2, with 9 bases aligning to TRBD1. The V gene end was trimmed by 6 bases and the J gene end by 6 bases; junction bases not matched to a gene: 2. This CDR3 contains 13 residues. Germline CDR1 LGHNA, CDR2 YNFKEQ. CDR3: CASSWTGAGELFF. In nucleotides, the CDR3 is TGTGCCAGCAGTTGGACAGGGGCCGGGGAGCTGTTTTTT.

Details on this clone: The germline gene is not matched at one end of the junction; a read error may be the cause. V usage is TRBV7-7 and J usage is TRBJ2-5, with 8 nucleotides matching TRBD2. The germline V gene has CDR1 SSHAT and CDR2 FNYEAQ (reference sequence). This CDR3 has 14 residues. The CDR3 nucleotides are TGTGCTAGCAGCTTAGCCGGGGGGGCGAAGACCCAGTACTTC. This sequence encodes CASSLAGGAKTQYF.

A few counts support this clone. The chain links TRBV7-6 to TRBJ2-1; D is perhaps TRBD2 (5 bases). V was shortened by 5 bases and J by 5 bases, with 13 bases between the two germline ends. The germline CDR1 and CDR2 sequences are SGHVS and FNYEAQ. The CDR3 totals 14 residues. CDR3 protein: CASSLTGSNNEQFF. DNA of the CDR3: TGTGCCAGCAGCCTGACGGGGAGCAACAATGAGCAGTTCTTC.

The chain recombines TRBV25-1 with TRBJ2-7; possibly TRBD1 for D (5 bases). The germline gives CDR1 MGHDK, CDR2 SYGVNS. The CDR3 length is 14 residues. Between the trimmed V and J ends, which lost 3 bases and 2 bases, there was a span of 11 bases. Here the CDR3 DNA reads TGTGCCAGCAGTGACTCACAGGTGCCCTACGAGCAGTACTTC. Translating it yields CASSDSQVPYEQYF.

CDR3 region: CASSLTSGGPTDTQYF. The DNA for the CDR3 is TGTGCCAGCAGCCTGACTAGCGGGGGCCCCACAGATACGCAGTATTTT. The V and J genes are TRBV14 and TRBJ2-3; 12 positions agree with TRBD2. Germline assignment: CDR1 SGHDN and CDR2 FVKESK. The CDR3 runs to 16 residues. V dropped 4 bases and J dropped 2; count of bases not matched to a gene: 4.

This chain joins TRBV5-6 and TRBJ2-7; D unclear. The CDR3 extends over 12 amino acids. The germline V gene encodes CDR1 SGHDT and CDR2 YYEEEE. V gave up 1 base and J gave up 0 bases, with 2 bases separating them. The CDR3 loop is CASSLSSYEQYF. The CDR3 DNA is TGTGCCAGCAGCTTGAGCTCCTACGAGCAGTACTTC.

Remarks on this clone: Other nucleotide sequences from this sample produce the same CDR3. The chain joins TRBV13 to TRBJ2-7; no clear D. Per the germline V gene, CDR1 is PRHDT and CDR2 is FYEKMQ (reference sequence). The CDR3 contains 11 residues. The V end was cut by 0 bases, the J end by 3 bases, with 0 bases between. CDR3 bases: TGTGCCAGCAGCTTAGGCTACGAGCAGTACTTC. It codes for CASSLGYEQYF.

This chain uses TRBV6-6 with TRBJ2-7; D might be TRBD2 (6 bases). V was clipped by 2 bases and J by 2 bases, with 13 bases between them. The CDR3 spans 15 residues. Germline V gene data show CDR1 as MNHNY and CDR2 as SVGAGI (reference sequence). The CDR3 reads CASSYAAGWAYEQYF. CDR3 nucleotides: TGTGCCAGCAGTTACGCGGCGGGGTGGGCCTACGAGCAGTACTTC.

This clone came up a few times. Other DNA sequences in this sample translate to the same CDR3. The chain recombines TRBV6-5 with TRBJ2-7; possibly TRBD1 for D (6 bases). The CDR3 sequence is 14 residues long. Per germline, CDR1 MNHEY and CDR2 SVGAGI. V dropped 2 bases and J dropped 3 bases, with 11 bases sitting between them. The CDR3 nucleotides read TGTGCCAGCAGTTACGGTCGAGGGGGCTACGAGCAGTACTTC. The encoded protein is CASSYGRGGYEQYF.

The CDR3: CASSLSGTGSSYEQYF. The CDR3 nucleotides read TGTGCCAGCAGTTTAAGCGGGACAGGTTCATCCTACGAGCAGTACTTC. The rearrangement joins TRBV27 to TRBJ2-7; maybe TRBD1 (8 bases). Germline lookup yields CDR1 MNHEY and CDR2 SMNVEV (reference sequence). The CDR3 is 16 residues long. Trimming took 2 bases from V and 1 from J, leaving 15 bases between them.

The genes are TRBV6-6 and TRBJ2-7; D unclear. The V gene's germline CDR1 is MNHNY and CDR2 SVGAGI (reference sequence). V lost 7 bases, J lost 3 bases, and 16 bases lay in between. This CDR3 spans 14 amino acids. The DNA of the CDR3 is TGTGCCAGCACTCCCCTTGATGAGTACTACGAGCAGTACTTC. This gives the protein CASTPLDEYYEQYF.

V usage is TRBV4-1 and J usage is TRBJ2-2, with TRBD1 matching 9 bases. CDR1 and CDR2 (germline): MGHRA, YSYEKL. The CDR3 is made up of 17 amino acids. V trimming: 2 bases; J trimming: 7 bases; junction bases outside the gene matches: 11. Here the CDR3 reads CASSQFGQGKGGGELFF. CDR3 nucleotide sequence: TGCGCCAGCAGCCAATTCGGACAGGGGAAGGGAGGCGGGGAGCTGTTTTTT.

In its sample, this clone was seen once. The chain links TRBV27 to TRBJ2-5; weak D call: TRBD2 (6 bases). Trimming took off 6 bases at V and 3 bases at J, with 17 bases between the two ends. Germline lookup yields CDR1 MNHEY and CDR2 SMNVEV (reference sequence). The CDR3 length is 15 residues. The DNA of the CDR3 is TGTGCCAGCAGGTCAATTTCGGGGGTCAAAGAGACCCAGTACTTC. Translation gives CASRSISGVKETQYF.

V and J are TRBV6-5 and TRBJ1-1; weak D call: TRBD1 (5 bases). The V and J ends lost 10 bases and 6 bases respectively, with 9 bases between them. Germline CDR1 and CDR2: MNHEY and SVGAGI. The CDR3 consists of 10 residues. The CDR3 DNA reads TGTGCCATTGGGGACCCTGAAGCTTTCTTT. Translating gives CAIGDPEAFF.

V is TRBV7-9 and J is TRBJ2-5; no firm D call. CDR3 size: 15 residues. The germline gives CDR1 SEHNR, CDR2 FQNEAQ (reference sequence). The ends were cut back, 5 bases at V and 4 bases at J, with 17 bases in the middle. CDR3 DNA: TGTGCCAGCAGCCCTCCGCTAGATCCCAGAGAGACCCAGTACTTC. Translating it yields CASSPPLDPRETQYF.